This paragraph reports one T cell receptor beta chain. Its antigen is undetermined. TCRdb's copy holds only in-frame clones and misses some; the assay was immunoSEQ multiplex PCR. The data contain approximately 70,000 clones, 70% to 90% of them singletons. This sample was included in a study of OX40 agonist ivuxolimab in advanced cancers. Study observations and caveats: In CD8+ T cells, expanded clones were on average more numerous than in CD4+. CD4+ and CD8+ blood T cells expanded clonally by week 6 at 0.1 to 3.0 mg/kg.

V was cut by 6 bases and J by 6 bases, with 9 bases left in between. This CDR3 has 11 residues. The V gene's germline CDR1 is SGHDT and CDR2 YYEEEE. Sequencing used CD4+ or CD8+ T cells sorted from blood, obtained in a trial of the OX40 agonist ivuxolimab. This rearrangement joins TRBV5-6 to TRBJ1-2; D is undetermined. This receptor was identified in an adult with an advanced solid tumor such as melanoma, head and neck, liver or kidney cancer. CDR3 nucleotides: TGTGCCAGCATCCAGAGGGATGGCTACACCTTC. It specifies CASIQRDGYTF.